This T cell receptor beta chain was recovered during a study of cytomegalovirus exposure and HLA in healthy donors. Study context: A preliminary data release comprised around 85 million unique TCRs obtained from HLA-typed donors. Regarding the study as a whole: Some TCR beta chains (roughly 160 of them) were listed as cytomegalovirus-associated.

The PCR was carried out with 60 Vbeta primers and 13 Jbeta primers. The method was immunoSEQ multiplex PCR; TCRdb's version includes in-frame clones alone and lacks a portion of them. The table shows under 200,000 clones, with approximately 70% occurring only once. V was cut by 0 bases and J by 4 bases, with 12 bases left in between. Germline assignment: CDR1 MNHEY and CDR2 SMNVEV (reference sequence). The CDR3 contains 15 residues. As regards this clone: The antigen remains unidentified.

The TCR originated in a woman aged 25 to 39 in good health and CMV-seronegative. The V gene is TRBV27, the J gene TRBJ1-2; D may be TRBD1 (6 bases). The sample was PBMCs. CDR3 residues: CASSLSRPGVYGYTF. Written as DNA, the CDR3 is TGTGCCAGCAGTTTATCGCGGCCAGGGGTCTATGGCTACACCTTC.